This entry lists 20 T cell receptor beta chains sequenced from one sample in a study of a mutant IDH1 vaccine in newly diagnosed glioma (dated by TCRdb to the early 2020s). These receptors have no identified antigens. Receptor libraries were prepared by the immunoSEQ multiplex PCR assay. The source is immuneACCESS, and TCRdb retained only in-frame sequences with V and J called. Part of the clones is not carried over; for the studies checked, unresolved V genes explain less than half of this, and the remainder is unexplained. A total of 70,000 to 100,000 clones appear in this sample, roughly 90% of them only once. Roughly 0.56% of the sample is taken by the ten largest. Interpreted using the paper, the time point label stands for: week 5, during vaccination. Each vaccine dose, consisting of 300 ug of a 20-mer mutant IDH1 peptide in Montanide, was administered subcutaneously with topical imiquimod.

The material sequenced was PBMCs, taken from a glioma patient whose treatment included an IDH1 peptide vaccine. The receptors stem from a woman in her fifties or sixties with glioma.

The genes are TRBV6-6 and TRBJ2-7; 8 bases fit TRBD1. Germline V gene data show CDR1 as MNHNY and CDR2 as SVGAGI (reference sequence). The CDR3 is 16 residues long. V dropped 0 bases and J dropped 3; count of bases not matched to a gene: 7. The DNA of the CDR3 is TGTGCCAGCAGTTACTCCATCGGGACAGGTCACTACGAGCAGTACTTC. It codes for CASSYSIGTGHYEQYF.

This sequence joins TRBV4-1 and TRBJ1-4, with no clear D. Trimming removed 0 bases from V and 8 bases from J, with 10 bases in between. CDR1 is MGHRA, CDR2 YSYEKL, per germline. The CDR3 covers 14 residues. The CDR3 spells CASSQDLRSEKLFF. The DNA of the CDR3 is TGCGCCAGCAGCCAAGATCTTCGGTCAGAAAAACTGTTTTTT.

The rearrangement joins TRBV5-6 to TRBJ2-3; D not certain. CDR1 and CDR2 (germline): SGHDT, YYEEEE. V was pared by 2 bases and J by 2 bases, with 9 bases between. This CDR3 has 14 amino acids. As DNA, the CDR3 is TGTGCCAGCAGCTTTGGCCGGAACACAGATACGCAGTATTTT. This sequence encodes CASSFGRNTDTQYF.

The DNA for the CDR3 is TGTGCCAGCAGTGACAGCTTGAACACTGAAGCTTTCTTT. Residues: CASSDSLNTEAFF. The V call is TRBV27, the J call TRBJ1-1, with D maybe TRBD1 (5 bases). Deletions cut 5 bases from V and 0 bases from J, with 7 bases between. The germline V gene encodes CDR1 MNHEY and CDR2 SMNVEV (reference sequence). The CDR3 has 13 residues.

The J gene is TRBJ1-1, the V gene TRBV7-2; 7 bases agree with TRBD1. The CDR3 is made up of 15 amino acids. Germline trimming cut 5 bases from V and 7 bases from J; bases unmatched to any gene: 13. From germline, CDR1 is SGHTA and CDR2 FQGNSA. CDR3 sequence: CASSPGTATRDEAFF. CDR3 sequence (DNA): TGTGCCAGCAGCCCTGGGACAGCTACCCGGGATGAAGCTTTCTTT. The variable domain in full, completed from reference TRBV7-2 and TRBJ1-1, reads GAGVSQSPSNKVTEKGKDVELRCDPISGHTALYWYRQSLGQGLEFLIYFQGNSAPDKSGLPSDRFSAERTGGSVSTLTIQRTQQEDSAVYLCASSPGTATRDEAFFGQGTRLTVV.

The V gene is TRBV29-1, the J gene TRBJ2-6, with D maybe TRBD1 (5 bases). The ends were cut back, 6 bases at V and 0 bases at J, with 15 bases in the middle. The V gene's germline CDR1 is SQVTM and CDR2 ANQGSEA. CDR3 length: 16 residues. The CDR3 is CSVPGFGSSGANVLTF. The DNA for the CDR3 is TGCAGCGTACCAGGGTTTGGTAGCTCTGGGGCCAACGTCCTGACTTTC.

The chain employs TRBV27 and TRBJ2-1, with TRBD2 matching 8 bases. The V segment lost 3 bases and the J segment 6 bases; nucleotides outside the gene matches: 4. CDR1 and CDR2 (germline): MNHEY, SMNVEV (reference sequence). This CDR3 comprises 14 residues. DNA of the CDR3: TGTGCCAGCAGTTTGGCGGGAGGAGGCAATGAGCAGTTCTTC. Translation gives CASSLAGGGNEQFF.

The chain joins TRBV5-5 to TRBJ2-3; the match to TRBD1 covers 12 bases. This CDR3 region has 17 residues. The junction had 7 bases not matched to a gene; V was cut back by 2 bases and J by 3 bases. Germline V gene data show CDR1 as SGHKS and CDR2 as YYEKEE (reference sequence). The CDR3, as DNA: TGTGCCAGCAGCTTAACTCCGGGACAGGGGGCAACAGATACGCAGTATTTT. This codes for CASSLTPGQGATDTQYF. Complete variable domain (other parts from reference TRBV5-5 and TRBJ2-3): DAGVTQSPTHLIKTRGQQVTLRCSPISGHKSVSWYQQVLGQGPQFIFQYYEKEERGRGNFPDRFSARQFPNYSSELNVNALLLGDSALYLCASSLTPGQGATDTQYFGPGTRLTVL.

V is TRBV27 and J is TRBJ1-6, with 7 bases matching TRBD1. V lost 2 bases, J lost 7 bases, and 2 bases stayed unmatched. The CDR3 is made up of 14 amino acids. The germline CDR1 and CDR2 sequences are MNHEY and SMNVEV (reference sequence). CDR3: CASSLETGNSPLHF. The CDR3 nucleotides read TGTGCCAGCAGTTTAGAGACAGGGAATTCACCCCTCCACTTT.

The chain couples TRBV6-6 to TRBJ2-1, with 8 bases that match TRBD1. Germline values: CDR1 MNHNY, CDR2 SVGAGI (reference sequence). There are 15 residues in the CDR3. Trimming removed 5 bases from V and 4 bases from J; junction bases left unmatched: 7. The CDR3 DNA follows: TGTGCCAGCAGTGGACAGGGTGAGGGATACAATGAGCAGTTCTTC. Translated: CASSGQGEGYNEQFF.

Here the CDR3 DNA reads TGCAGCGTTTCGGATACGCAGTATTTT. Amino acid sequence: CSVSDTQYF. The J gene is TRBJ2-3, the V gene TRBV29-1; the D is unclear. CDR3 size: 9 residues. The germline CDR1 and CDR2 sequences are SQVTM and ANQGSEA. V lost 5 bases to trimming and J lost 6 bases, with 3 bases between them.

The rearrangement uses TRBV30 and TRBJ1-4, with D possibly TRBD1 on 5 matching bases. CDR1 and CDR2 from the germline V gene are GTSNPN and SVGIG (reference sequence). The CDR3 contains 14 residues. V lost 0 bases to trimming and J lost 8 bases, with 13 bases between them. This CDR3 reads CAWSVGQGVEKLFF. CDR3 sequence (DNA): TGTGCCTGGAGTGTAGGGCAGGGAGTGGAAAAACTGTTTTTT.

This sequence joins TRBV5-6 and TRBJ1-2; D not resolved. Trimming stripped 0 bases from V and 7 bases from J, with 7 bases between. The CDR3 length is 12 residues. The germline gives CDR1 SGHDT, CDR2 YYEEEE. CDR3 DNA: TGTGCCAGCAGCTTGGTGGAGCTTGGCTACACCTTC. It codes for CASSLVELGYTF.

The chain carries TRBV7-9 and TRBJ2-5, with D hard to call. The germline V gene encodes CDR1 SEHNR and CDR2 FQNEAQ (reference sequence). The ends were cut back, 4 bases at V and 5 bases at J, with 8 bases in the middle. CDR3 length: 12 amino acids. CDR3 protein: CASSSKVETQYF. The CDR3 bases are TGTGCCAGCAGCTCAAAGGTGGAGACCCAGTACTTC.

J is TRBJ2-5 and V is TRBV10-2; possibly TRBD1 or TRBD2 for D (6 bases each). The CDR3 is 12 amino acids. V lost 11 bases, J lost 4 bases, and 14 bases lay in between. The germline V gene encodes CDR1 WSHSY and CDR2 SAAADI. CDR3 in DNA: TGCGCCTCGGGGGCAGGGCGAGAGACCCAGTACTTC. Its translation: CASGAGRETQYF.

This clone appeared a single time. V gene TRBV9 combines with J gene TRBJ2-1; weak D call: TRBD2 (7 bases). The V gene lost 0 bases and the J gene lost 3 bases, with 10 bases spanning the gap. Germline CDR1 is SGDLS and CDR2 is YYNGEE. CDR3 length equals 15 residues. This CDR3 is CASSVERDNYNEQFF. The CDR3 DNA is TGTGCCAGCAGCGTAGAGCGGGACAACTACAATGAGCAGTTCTTC.

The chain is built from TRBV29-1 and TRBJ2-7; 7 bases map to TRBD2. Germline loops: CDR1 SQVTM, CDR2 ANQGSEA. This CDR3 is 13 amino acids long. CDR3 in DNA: TGCGCTTGTAGGGAGCGGGAAGTGTACGAGCAGTACTTC. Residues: CACREREVYEQYF.

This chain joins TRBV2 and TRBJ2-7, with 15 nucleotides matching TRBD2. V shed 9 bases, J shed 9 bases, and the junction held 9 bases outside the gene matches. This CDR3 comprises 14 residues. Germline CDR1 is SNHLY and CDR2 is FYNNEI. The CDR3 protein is CARRGLAGGPRQYF. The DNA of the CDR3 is TGTGCCAGAAGAGGACTAGCGGGAGGGCCACGGCAGTACTTC.

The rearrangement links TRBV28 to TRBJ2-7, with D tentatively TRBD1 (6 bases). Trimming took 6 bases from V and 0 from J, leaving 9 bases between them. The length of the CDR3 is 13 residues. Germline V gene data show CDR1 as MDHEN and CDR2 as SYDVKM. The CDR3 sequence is CASSQGSSYEQYF. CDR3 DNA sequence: TGTGCCAGCAGCCAGGGGTCCTCCTACGAGCAGTACTTC.

CDR3 loop: CAWSTGGTYNEKLFF. CDR3 DNA: TGTGCCTGGAGCACAGGGGGTACCTATAATGAAAAACTGTTTTTT. The chain carries TRBV30 and TRBJ1-4, with 8 bases identical to TRBD1. This CDR3 region has 15 residues. Trimming at V came to 3 bases and at J to 4 bases, leaving 7 bases not matched to a gene. CDR1 and CDR2 from the germline V gene are GTSNPN and SVGIG (reference sequence).